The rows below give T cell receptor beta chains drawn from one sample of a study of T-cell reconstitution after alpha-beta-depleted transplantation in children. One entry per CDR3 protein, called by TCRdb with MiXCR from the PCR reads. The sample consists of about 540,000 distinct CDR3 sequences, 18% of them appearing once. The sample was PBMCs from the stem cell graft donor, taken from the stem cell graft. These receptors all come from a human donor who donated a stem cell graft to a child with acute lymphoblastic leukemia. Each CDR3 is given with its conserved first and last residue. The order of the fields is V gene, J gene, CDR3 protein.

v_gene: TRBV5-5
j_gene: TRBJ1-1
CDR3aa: CASSLWPLTGGEAFF

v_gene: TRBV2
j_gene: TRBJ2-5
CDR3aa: CASYGLAGGKQETQYF

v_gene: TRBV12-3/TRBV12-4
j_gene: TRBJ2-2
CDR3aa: CASSLGASAGELFF

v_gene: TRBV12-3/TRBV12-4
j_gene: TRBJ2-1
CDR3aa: CASSLVAVWEQFF

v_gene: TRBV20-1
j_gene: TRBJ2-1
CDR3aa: CSAWVYNEQFF

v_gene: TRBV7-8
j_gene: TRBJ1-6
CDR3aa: CASSSEGQGNSPLHF

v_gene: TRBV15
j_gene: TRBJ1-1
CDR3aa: CATSRVNTEAFF

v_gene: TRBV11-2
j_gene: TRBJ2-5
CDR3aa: CASSPLGQGATIRRETQYF

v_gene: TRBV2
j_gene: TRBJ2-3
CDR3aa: CASCPQGLAGWGSTDTQYF

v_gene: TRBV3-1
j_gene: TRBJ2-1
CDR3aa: CASSLNGGNEQFF

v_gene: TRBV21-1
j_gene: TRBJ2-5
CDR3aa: CASSRWGLRTQYF

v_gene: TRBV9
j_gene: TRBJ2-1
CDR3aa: CASSAGLAGYEQFF

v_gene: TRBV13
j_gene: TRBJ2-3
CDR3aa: CASSLPTAGADTQYF

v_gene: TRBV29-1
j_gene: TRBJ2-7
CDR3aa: CSARGAGEQYF

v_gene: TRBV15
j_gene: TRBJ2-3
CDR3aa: CATSRVAVSGTDAQYF

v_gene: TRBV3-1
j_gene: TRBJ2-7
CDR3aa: CASSQNRGSYEQYF

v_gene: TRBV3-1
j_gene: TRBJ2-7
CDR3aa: CASSQEAGSHEQYF

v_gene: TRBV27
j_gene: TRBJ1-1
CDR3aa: CASRITGTNTEAFF

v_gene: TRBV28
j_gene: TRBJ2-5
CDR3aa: CASSWGAGGPEETQYF

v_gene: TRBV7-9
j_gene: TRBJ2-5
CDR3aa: CASSLVGRGRETQYF

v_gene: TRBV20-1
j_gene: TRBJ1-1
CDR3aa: CSATGQHSEAFF

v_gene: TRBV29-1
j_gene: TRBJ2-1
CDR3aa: CSVPSTVYNEQFF

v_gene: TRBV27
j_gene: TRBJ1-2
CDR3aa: CASSFTGAGGYTF

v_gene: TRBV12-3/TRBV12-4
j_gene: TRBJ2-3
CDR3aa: CASSFWTGSTDTQYF

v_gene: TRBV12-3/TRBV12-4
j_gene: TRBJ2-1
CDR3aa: CASSLRTSGRNEQFF

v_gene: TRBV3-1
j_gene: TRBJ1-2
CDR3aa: CASSQETSPNYGYTF

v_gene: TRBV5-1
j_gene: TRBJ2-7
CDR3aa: CASSFDQGYEQYF

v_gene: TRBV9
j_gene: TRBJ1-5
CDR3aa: CASSEVGGGQPQHF

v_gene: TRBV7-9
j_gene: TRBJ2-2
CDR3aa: CAMTADLSSTGELFF